This T cell receptor beta chain was identified during a study of identical twins. Notes on the study in general: The authors noted that invariant MAIT and iNKT cells could partly confound zero-insertion analyses. The models systematically underestimated how much out-of-frame TCR alpha was shared in monozygotic twins.

Healthy Caucasian individuals made up all the donors. MiXCR, run by TCRdb on the 5' RACE reads, gives a single entry per CDR3 protein. The profile covers roughly 770,000 distinct CDR3 sequences, with approximately 18% appearing a single time and around 14% taken by the ten largest. This clonotype was seen more than once but under ten times. No antigen is known for it. The V segment lost 5 bases and the J segment 5 bases; nucleotides outside the gene matches: 7. The CDR3 is 13 residues long. CDR1 DFQATT and CDR2 SNEGSKA come from the germline V gene (reference sequence). The same specimen was also included in a second study, on T cells expressing NK-cell markers. That work adds: Sequencing covered eight donors, seven HCMV-seropositive and one seronegative.

The material sequenced was PBMCs. V and J are TRBV20-1 and TRBJ2-7; 9 bases are shared with TRBD1. The sequence was collected from a woman younger than 35 in good health. The CDR3 loop reads CSARRTGAHEQYF. The CDR3 DNA sequence: TGCAGTGCTCGAAGGACAGGGGCCCACGAGCAGTACTTC.